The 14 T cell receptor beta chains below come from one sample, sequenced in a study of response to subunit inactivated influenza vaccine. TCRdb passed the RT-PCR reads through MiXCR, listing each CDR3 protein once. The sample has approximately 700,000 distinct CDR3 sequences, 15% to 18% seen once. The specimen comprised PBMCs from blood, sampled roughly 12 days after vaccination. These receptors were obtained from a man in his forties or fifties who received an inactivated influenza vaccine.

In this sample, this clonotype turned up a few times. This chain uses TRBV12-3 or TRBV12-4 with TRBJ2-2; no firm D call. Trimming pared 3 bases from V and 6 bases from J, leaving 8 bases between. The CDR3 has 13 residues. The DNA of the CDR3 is TGTGCCAGCAGTTTTAGGGTGGCCGGGGAGCTGTTTTTT. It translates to CASSFRVAGELFF.

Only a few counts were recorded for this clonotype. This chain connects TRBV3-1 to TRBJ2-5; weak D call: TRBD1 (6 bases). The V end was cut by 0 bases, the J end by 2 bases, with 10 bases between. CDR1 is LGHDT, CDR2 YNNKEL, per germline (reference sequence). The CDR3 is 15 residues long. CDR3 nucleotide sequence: TGTGCCAGCAGCCAAGATTGGGGGCAACAAGAGACCCAGTACTTC. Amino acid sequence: CASSQDWGQQETQYF.

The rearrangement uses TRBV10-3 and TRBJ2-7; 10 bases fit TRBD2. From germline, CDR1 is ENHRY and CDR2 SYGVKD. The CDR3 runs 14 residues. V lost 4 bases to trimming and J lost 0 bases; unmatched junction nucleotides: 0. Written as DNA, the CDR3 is TGTGCCATCAGTGGGACTAGCGGCTCCTACGAGCAGTACTTC. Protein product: CAISGTSGSYEQYF.

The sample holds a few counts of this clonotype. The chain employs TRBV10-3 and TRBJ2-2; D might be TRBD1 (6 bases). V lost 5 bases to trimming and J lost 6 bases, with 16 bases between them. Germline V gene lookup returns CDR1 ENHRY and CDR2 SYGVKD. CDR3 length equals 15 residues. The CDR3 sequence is CAISSGTPSSGELFF. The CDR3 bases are TGTGCCATCAGTTCCGGGACACCCTCTTCCGGGGAGCTGTTTTTT.

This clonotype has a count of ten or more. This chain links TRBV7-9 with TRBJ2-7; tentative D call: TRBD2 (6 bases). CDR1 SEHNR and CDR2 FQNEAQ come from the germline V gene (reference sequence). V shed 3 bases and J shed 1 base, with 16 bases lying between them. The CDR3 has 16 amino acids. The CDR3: CASSFVRGSNSYEQYF. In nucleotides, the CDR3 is TGTGCCAGCAGCTTCGTGCGGGGAAGTAATTCCTACGAGCAGTACTTC.

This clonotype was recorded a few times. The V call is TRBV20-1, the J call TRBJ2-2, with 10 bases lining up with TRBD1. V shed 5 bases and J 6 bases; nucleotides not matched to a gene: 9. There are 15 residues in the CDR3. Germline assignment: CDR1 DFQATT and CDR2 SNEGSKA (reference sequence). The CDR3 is CSAGPGQGRSGELFF. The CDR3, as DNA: TGCAGTGCTGGCCCGGGACAGGGGAGATCCGGGGAGCTGTTTTTT.

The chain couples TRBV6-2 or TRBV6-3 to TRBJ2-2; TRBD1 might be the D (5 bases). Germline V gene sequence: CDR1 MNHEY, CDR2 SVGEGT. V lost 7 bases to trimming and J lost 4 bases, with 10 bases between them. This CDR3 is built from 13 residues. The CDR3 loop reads CASTLDSTGELFF. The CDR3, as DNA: TGTGCCAGCACCCTCGACAGCACCGGGGAGCTGTTTTTT.

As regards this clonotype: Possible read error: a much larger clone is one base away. The CDR3 bases are TGTGACAGCAGCGAGCAGGGCCTAGCGGGAAGGGCGTCGGCCAAAAACATTCAGTACTTC. Protein product: CDSSEQGLAGRASAKNIQYF. This chain joins TRBV7-4 and TRBJ2-4; 9 bases are a match to TRBD2. Germline V gives CDR1 SGHVT, CDR2 SQSDAQ. This CDR3 comprises 20 residues.

The CDR3 loop is CASSLLYGETQYF. CDR3 nucleotide sequence: TGTGCCAGCAGCTTGTTATACGGAGAGACCCAGTACTTC. J is TRBJ2-5 and V is TRBV5-5; no firm D call. The germline V gene has CDR1 SGHKS and CDR2 YYEKEE (reference sequence). This CDR3 is 13 amino acids long. V lost 1 base and J 4 bases, leaving 8 bases between the germline ends.

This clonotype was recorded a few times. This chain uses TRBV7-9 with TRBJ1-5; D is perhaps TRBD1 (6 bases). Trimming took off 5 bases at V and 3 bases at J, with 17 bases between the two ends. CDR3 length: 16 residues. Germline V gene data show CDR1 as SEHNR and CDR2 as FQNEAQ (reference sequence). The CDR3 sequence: CASSQGSSNSNQPQHF. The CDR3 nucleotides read TGTGCCAGCAGCCAGGGGAGCTCCAACTCCAATCAGCCCCAGCATTTT.

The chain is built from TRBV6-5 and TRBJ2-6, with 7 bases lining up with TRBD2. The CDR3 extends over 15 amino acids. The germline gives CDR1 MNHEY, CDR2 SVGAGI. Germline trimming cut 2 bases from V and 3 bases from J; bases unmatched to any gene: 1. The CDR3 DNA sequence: TGTGCCAGCAGTTACCGGGAGGATGGGGCCAACGTCCTGACTTTC. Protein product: CASSYREDGANVLTF.

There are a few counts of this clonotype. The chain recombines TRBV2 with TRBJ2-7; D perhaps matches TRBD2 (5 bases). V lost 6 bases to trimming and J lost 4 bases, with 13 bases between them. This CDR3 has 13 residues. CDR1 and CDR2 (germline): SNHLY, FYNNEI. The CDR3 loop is CASRRGIEYEQYF. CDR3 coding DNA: TGTGCCAGCAGGAGAGGGATTGAGTACGAGCAGTACTTC.

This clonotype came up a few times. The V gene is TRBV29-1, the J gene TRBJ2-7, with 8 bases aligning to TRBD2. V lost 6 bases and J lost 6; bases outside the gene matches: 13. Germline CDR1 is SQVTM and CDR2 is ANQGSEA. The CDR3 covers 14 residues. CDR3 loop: CSVGRGGTVLEQYF. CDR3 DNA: TGCAGCGTCGGACGGGGGGGGACGGTGCTCGAGCAGTACTTC.

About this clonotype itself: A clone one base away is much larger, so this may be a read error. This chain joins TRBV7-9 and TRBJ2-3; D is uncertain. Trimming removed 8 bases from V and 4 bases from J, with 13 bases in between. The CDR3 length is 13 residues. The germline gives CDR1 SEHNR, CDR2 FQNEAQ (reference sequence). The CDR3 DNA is TGTGCCAGCGCCCGAGGTCCCTCAGATACGCAGTATTTT. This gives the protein CASARGPSDTQYF.